Below are 30 T cell receptor beta chains sequenced from a single sample in a study of T cell responses to AZD1222 COVID-19 vaccine. Sequencing used immunoSEQ multiplex PCR; TCRdb keeps in-frame clones, though not all of them. This table has about 86,000 clones, 88% appearing once. This sample comprised peripheral blood, obtained on day 0 of MenACWY control vaccination. Every receptor here comes from an adult in good health.

This chain joins TRBV6-2 or TRBV6-3 and TRBJ1-1; D gene uncertain. Germline CDR1 reads MNHEY; CDR2 reads SVGEGT. The ends were cut back, 6 bases at V and 7 bases at J, with 12 bases in the middle. This CDR3 is 12 amino acids long. The CDR3 sequence is CASSRTSHEAFF. The CDR3 DNA sequence: TGTGCCAGCAGCCGTACGTCCCATGAAGCTTTCTTT.

This clone appeared a few times. This chain links TRBV27 with TRBJ2-2; D tentatively reads TRBD1 or TRBD2 (6 bases each). This CDR3 contains 16 residues. The V end lost 6 bases, the J end lost 0 bases, and 14 bases lay between the germline ends. Germline V CDR1 and CDR2: MNHEY, SMNVEV (reference sequence). The CDR3 region has the DNA TGTGCCAGCAGACGAAACGGGGGCTCGAACACCGGGGAGCTGTTTTTT. It encodes CASRRNGGSNTGELFF.

The chain uses TRBV19 and TRBJ1-5, with D unclear. The CDR3 totals 14 residues. The V gene lost 0 bases and the J gene lost 0 bases, with 3 bases spanning the gap. Germline loops: CDR1 LNHDA, CDR2 SQIVND (reference sequence). In nucleotides, the CDR3 is TGTGCCAGTAGTATAGATTTTAGCAATCAGCCCCAGCATTTT. Amino acids: CASSIDFSNQPQHF.

The rearrangement uses TRBV6-1 and TRBJ1-5; D gene ambiguous. This CDR3 contains 14 residues. The germline CDR1 and CDR2 sequences are MNHNS and SASEGT. V dropped 1 base and J dropped 4 bases, with 8 bases sitting between them. The CDR3 DNA follows: TGTGCCAGCAGTGAAGTGTGGACGAATCAGCCCCAGCATTTT. It encodes CASSEVWTNQPQHF.

V gene TRBV9 combines with J gene TRBJ1-1; D not resolved. Germline-derived CDR1 and CDR2 are SGDLS and YYNGEE. The CDR3 consists of 17 residues. With 4 bases removed from V and 0 bases from J, the gap between germline ends came to 19 bases. CDR3 coding DNA: TGTGCCAGCAGCCCCCGGAGGACCCCGGGGATGAACACTGAAGCTTTCTTT. Protein: CASSPRRTPGMNTEAFF.

The rearrangement uses TRBV4-3 and TRBJ1-6, with D possibly being TRBD1 (5 bases). The CDR3 consists of 15 residues. V lost 2 bases and J lost 5, with 10 bases in between. CDR1 is LGHNA and CDR2 is YSLEER in the germline V gene. The CDR3 sequence: CASSQLQEHNSPLHF. The CDR3 DNA sequence: TGCGCCAGCAGCCAACTACAGGAACATAATTCACCCCTCCACTTT.

CDR3 sequence (DNA): TGTGCCAGCAGCTCGGGTTACGAGCAGTACTTC. It codes for CASSSGYEQYF. This chain links TRBV11-3 with TRBJ2-7; D not resolved. There are 11 residues in the CDR3. The germline V gene encodes CDR1 SGHNT and CDR2 YENEEA. The V end was cut by 4 bases, the J end by 4 bases, with 5 bases between.

This chain joins TRBV7-2 and TRBJ2-1; D unclear. Trimming stripped 1 base from V and 0 bases from J, with 13 bases between. The CDR3 length is 17 residues. Germline loops: CDR1 SGHTA, CDR2 FQGNSA. CDR3 residues: CASSLGGLSASYNEQFF. The CDR3 DNA is TGTGCCAGCAGCTTAGGTGGGCTGTCCGCCTCCTACAATGAGCAGTTCTTC.

The V gene is TRBV12-3 or TRBV12-4, the J gene TRBJ2-7, with D perhaps matching TRBD2 (6 bases). V gave up 4 bases and J gave up 3 bases, with 7 bases separating them. There are 12 residues in the CDR3. The CDR3 is CASSWGLYEQYF. Written as DNA, the CDR3 is TGTGCCAGCAGTTGGGGACTCTACGAGCAGTACTTC.

This clone appeared once. This chain links TRBV15 with TRBJ2-6; the D is unclear. The CDR3 is 15 residues long. CDR1 and CDR2 (germline): LNHNV, YYDKDF (reference sequence). Trimming removed 1 base from V and 2 bases from J, with 6 bases in between. Here the CDR3 reads CATSRAMAGANVLTF. In nucleotides, the CDR3 is TGTGCCACCAGCAGAGCTATGGCTGGGGCCAACGTCCTGACTTTC.

The chain couples TRBV6-5 to TRBJ1-4; 9 bases match TRBD1. Germline CDR1 reads MNHEY; CDR2 reads SVGAGI. Trimming took 6 bases from V and 8 from J; bases not matched to a gene: 7. CDR3 size: 14 residues. CDR3 in DNA: TGTGCCAGCAGATCCGGGACAGGGTTAGAAAAACTGTTTTTT. It translates to CASRSGTGLEKLFF.

This chain joins TRBV28 and TRBJ1-2; TRBD1 agrees at 12 bases. V lost 9 bases, J lost 4 bases, and 12 bases stayed unmatched. This CDR3 has 16 residues. Germline loops: CDR1 MDHEN, CDR2 SYDVKM. CDR3: CASSTGTGGRVYGYTF. CDR3 in DNA: TGTGCCAGTTCGACCGGGACAGGGGGCAGGGTCTATGGCTACACCTTC.

The chain combines TRBV19 with TRBJ1-2; no clear D gene. This CDR3 contains 13 residues. Germline lookup yields CDR1 LNHDA and CDR2 SQIVND (reference sequence). V was shortened by 4 bases and J by 7 bases, with 13 bases between the two germline ends. The CDR3 nucleotides are TGTGCCAGTAGTACCCGACTCCCCGGTGGCTACACCTTC. Translating it yields CASSTRLPGGYTF.

This clone has just a few counts. The chain is built from TRBV19 and TRBJ1-6; tentatively, D is TRBD1 (5 bases). The CDR3 totals 13 residues. Germline V gene data show CDR1 as LNHDA and CDR2 as SQIVND (reference sequence). Trimming shortened V by 8 bases and J by 7 bases, and 12 bases separated the two germline ends. This CDR3 reads CASAGPGNSPLHF. Written as DNA, the CDR3 is TGTGCCAGTGCAGGGCCCGGCAATTCACCCCTCCACTTT.

CDR3 loop: CASSYSSWGTEAFF. CDR3 DNA sequence: TGTGCCAGCAGTTACTCGAGTTGGGGCACTGAAGCTTTCTTT. This chain uses TRBV6-2 or TRBV6-3 with TRBJ1-1; D gene uncertain. CDR3 size: 14 residues. The V gene's germline CDR1 is MNHEY and CDR2 SVGEGT. V was shortened by 0 bases and J by 4 bases, with 9 bases between the two germline ends.

The rearrangement uses TRBV5-8 and TRBJ2-5; perhaps TRBD2 as D (6 bases). V was pared by 5 bases and J by 5 bases, with 7 bases between. CDR3 length: 11 residues. In germline, CDR1 is SGHTS, CDR2 YDEGEE. CDR3 DNA: TGTGCCAGCAGAGGGAGGGAGACCCAGTACTTC. It specifies CASRGRETQYF.

V and J are TRBV27 and TRBJ1-1; 8 bases match TRBD1. The germline CDR1 and CDR2 sequences are MNHEY and SMNVEV (reference sequence). The V gene end was trimmed by 1 base and the J gene end by 1 base; junction bases not matched to a gene: 5. The CDR3 contains 16 residues. The CDR3: CASSLLRTGQNTEAFF. The CDR3 region has the DNA TGTGCCAGCAGTTTATTAAGGACAGGGCAGAACACTGAAGCTTTCTTT.

This sequence joins TRBV14 and TRBJ1-1; D is unresolved. V lost 0 bases to trimming and J lost 1 base, with 6 bases between them. The CDR3 sequence is 14 residues long. Germline CDR1 SGHDN, CDR2 FVKESK. CDR3: CASSQDMWNTEAFF. CDR3 coding DNA: TGTGCCAGCAGCCAAGATATGTGGAACACTGAAGCTTTCTTT.

The V gene is TRBV12-3 or TRBV12-4, the J gene TRBJ1-5; D is unresolved. V was trimmed by 5 bases and J by 5 bases, leaving 10 bases between them. CDR3 length: 13 amino acids. The chain's CDR3 is CASSLGIYQPQHF. The CDR3 bases are TGTGCCAGCAGTCTTGGGATCTATCAGCCCCAGCATTTT.

The chain couples TRBV6-2 or TRBV6-3 to TRBJ2-2; 7 nucleotides agree with TRBD2. The V gene end was trimmed by 6 bases and the J gene end by 1 base; junction bases not matched to a gene: 11. There are 17 residues in the CDR3. Germline lookup yields CDR1 MNHEY and CDR2 SVGEGT. As DNA, the CDR3 is TGTGCCAGCAGCCGAGGGATGACGGGGGGGAACACCGGGGAGCTGTTTTTT. Translation: CASSRGMTGGNTGELFF.

This chain joins TRBV2 and TRBJ1-2; 10 nucleotides match TRBD1. V shed 7 bases, J shed 4 bases, and the junction held 6 bases outside the gene matches. The CDR3 length is 14 residues. Germline V CDR1 and CDR2: SNHLY, FYNNEI. The CDR3 here is CASTQDRGSYGYTF. Written as DNA, the CDR3 is TGTGCCAGCACCCAGGACAGGGGGAGCTATGGCTACACCTTC. Looking up the rest from reference TRBV2 and TRBJ1-2 gives the full variable domain: EPEVTQTPSHQVTQMGQEVILRCVPISNHLYFYWYRQILGQKVEFLVSFYNNEISEKSEIFDDQFSVERPDGSNFTLKIRSTKLEDSAMYFCASTQDRGSYGYTFGSGTRLTVV.

J is TRBJ2-3 and V is TRBV9; 11 positions match TRBD2. Trimming took 2 bases from V and 6 from J; bases not matched to a gene: 8. Germline CDR1 reads SGDLS; CDR2 reads YYNGEE. The CDR3 sequence is 16 residues long. CDR3 DNA sequence: TGTGCCAGCAGCGTGATTAGCGGGGGGGCCTTTGATACGCAGTATTTT. This gives the protein CASSVISGGAFDTQYF. The whole variable domain, remainder taken from reference TRBV9 and TRBJ2-3, is DSGVTQTPKHLITATGQRVTLRCSPRSGDLSVYWYQQSLDQGLQFLIQYYNGEERAKGNILERFSAQQFPDLHSELNLSSLELGDSALYFCASSVISGGAFDTQYFGPGTRLTVL.

This chain uses TRBV6-1 with TRBJ1-6; D unclear. V lost 3 bases, J lost 9 bases, and 12 bases lay in between. Germline-derived CDR1 and CDR2 are MNHNS and SASEGT. The CDR3 has 14 residues. CDR3 region: CASSDPRLGSPLHF. CDR3 nucleotides: TGTGCCAGCAGTGACCCGCGGTTGGGTTCACCCCTCCACTTT.

The rearrangement links TRBV3-1 (or the pseudogene TRBV3-2) to TRBJ2-2; TRBD1 might be the D (5 bases). This CDR3 is built from 13 residues. Per germline, CDR1 LGHDT and CDR2 YNNKEL (reference sequence). Trimming left V 3 bases short and J 7 bases short, with 9 bases between. The DNA for the CDR3 is TGTGCCAGCAGCCAGGGGCCGAGCGGGGAGCTGTTTTTT. It specifies CASSQGPSGELFF.

The chain uses TRBV19 and TRBJ2-5, with 8 bases lining up with TRBD1. This CDR3 is 15 amino acids long. J gave up 5 bases and V 5 bases, and 10 bases lay outside the gene matches. Germline CDR1 reads LNHDA; CDR2 reads SQIVND (reference sequence). The CDR3 coding sequence is TGTGCCAGTAGTGCGGGGACAGGCCTTGGGGAGACCCAGTACTTC. It translates to CASSAGTGLGETQYF.

The chain is built from TRBV7-2 and TRBJ2-5, with D tentatively TRBD2 (6 bases). Germline CDR1 reads SGHTA; CDR2 reads FQGNSA. V lost 5 bases, J lost 6 bases, and 16 bases lay in between. The CDR3 contains 14 residues. The CDR3: CASSPRGDSKTQYF. As DNA, the CDR3 is TGTGCCAGCAGCCCGCGCGGGGATTCGAAGACCCAGTACTTC.

The rearrangement uses TRBV14 and TRBJ1-4, with no clear D. Germline assignment: CDR1 SGHDN and CDR2 FVKESK. The CDR3 contains 14 residues. V dropped 4 bases and J dropped 5 bases, with 11 bases sitting between them. CDR3: CASSRAQSNEKLFF. CDR3 in DNA: TGTGCCAGCAGCCGAGCTCAGTCGAATGAAAAACTGTTTTTT.

CDR3 sequence: CASSPPTGPSYGYTF. The DNA for the CDR3 is TGTGCCAGCAGTCCCCCGACAGGCCCCTCCTATGGCTACACCTTC. J is TRBJ1-2 and V is TRBV11-1, with D tentatively TRBD1 (6 bases). The V end lost 6 bases, the J end lost 4 bases, and 18 bases lay between the germline ends. CDR1 SGHAT and CDR2 FQDESV come from the germline V gene (reference sequence). The CDR3 has 15 residues.

This chain uses TRBV4-2 with TRBJ1-1; D gene uncertain. Deletions cut 0 bases from V and 1 base from J, with 9 bases between. CDR1 and CDR2 (germline): LGHNA, YNFKEQ. This CDR3 has 15 residues. The CDR3 sequence is CASSQDLETNTEAFF. CDR3 bases: TGTGCCAGCAGCCAAGATCTAGAAACGAACACTGAAGCTTTCTTT.

The J gene is TRBJ2-5, the V gene TRBV20-1; D is unresolved. There are 11 residues in the CDR3. From germline, CDR1 is DFQATT and CDR2 SNEGSKA (reference sequence). Trimming removed 7 bases at V and 2 bases at J, with 8 bases between. The CDR3 nucleotides read TGCAGTGTAATACCTCAAGAGACCCAGTACTTC. Protein: CSVIPQETQYF.